The rows below give T cell receptor beta chains drawn from one sample of a study of Ad26.COV2.S vaccination and SARS-CoV-2 variants. Profiling relied on immunoSEQ multiplex PCR, and the TCRdb table lists in-frame clones only, not all of them. The sample carries 300,000 to 500,000 clones, 70% to 90% recorded once. The material was peripheral blood, obtained in a trial of Ad26.COV2.S vaccine versus placebo. Receptors originate from a person between 18 and 60 years old who received the Ad26.COV2.S COVID-19 vaccine or a placebo. Both conserved end residues are trimmed from each CDR3. Each record gives: CDR3 protein, V gene, J gene.

CDR3: ASSNTGAPDTQY
V: TRBV7-9
J: TRBJ2-3

CDR3: ASSGRDTGWPQH
V: TRBV27
J: TRBJ1-5

CDR3: ASSESGHSTDTQY
V: TRBV6-1
J: TRBJ2-3

CDR3: ATSDIDRVYGYT
V: TRBV24-1
J: TRBJ1-2

CDR3: ACPICQGLKAF
V: TRBV21-1
J: TRBJ1-1

CDR3: ASSIDRAGTYNEQF
V: TRBV19
J: TRBJ2-1

CDR3: ASSQEGVNPYGYT
V: TRBV3-1/TRBV3-2
J: TRBJ1-2

CDR3: ASSYSAVADTEAF
V: TRBV6-5
J: TRBJ1-1

CDR3: ACSSGWNTEAF
V: TRBV30
J: TRBJ1-1

CDR3: ASSLATGHSGANVLT
V: TRBV5-4
J: TRBJ2-6

CDR3: ASSHHPGSVGGHGYT
V: TRBV3-1/TRBV3-2
J: TRBJ1-2

CDR3: ASSQDILTDGYGYT
V: TRBV4-3
J: TRBJ1-2

CDR3: ASSQTYTAIGRT
V: TRBV3-1/TRBV3-2
J: TRBJ1-2

CDR3: ASSLDIVGNIQY
V: TRBV5-4
J: TRBJ2-4

CDR3: ASSLPYVPVGTGEGNTIY
V: TRBV6-6
J: TRBJ1-3

CDR3: ASSGGFQETQY
V: TRBV7-2
J: TRBJ2-5

CDR3: ASSDPGSFQF
V: TRBV10-1
J: TRBJ2-1

CDR3: ATSRDWGVGKLF
V: TRBV15
J: TRBJ1-4

CDR3: ASSLSGQGRLGYGYT
V: TRBV5-4
J: TRBJ1-2

CDR3: ASRDGQLNYGYT
V: TRBV7-9
J: TRBJ1-2

CDR3: AVTSGQTYEQY
V: TRBV6-5
J: TRBJ2-7

CDR3: ASSLGVGAGTEAF
V: TRBV5-1
J: TRBJ1-1

CDR3: ATSTPGQGNTEAF
V: TRBV15
J: TRBJ1-1

CDR3: ASSTIGLQGFKVET
V: TRBV5-4
J: TRBJ1-2

CDR3: ASSLHRVGETQY
V: TRBV7-8
J: TRBJ2-5

CDR3: ASKAGSYT
V: TRBV12-3/TRBV12-4
J: TRBJ1-2

CDR3: ASSLRGADTEAF
V: TRBV5-4
J: TRBJ1-1

CDR3: ASSLGTGSYEQY
V: TRBV27
J: TRBJ2-7

CDR3: ASSDSVGRLSGANVLT
V: TRBV2
J: TRBJ2-6

CDR3: ASTRTGGAGEKTQY
V: TRBV19
J: TRBJ2-5

CDR3: ASSLDFQDTEAF
V: TRBV11-2
J: TRBJ1-1

CDR3: ASSQHRDRALRAF
V: TRBV3-1/TRBV3-2
J: TRBJ1-1

CDR3: ATSRGLDTQY
V: TRBV15
J: TRBJ2-3

CDR3: ASSKDRGTEAF
V: TRBV5-1
J: TRBJ1-1

CDR3: ASSQDDGFSLVSEQF
V: TRBV4-1
J: TRBJ2-1

CDR3: ASSFTIARGAGDGYT
V: TRBV5-4
J: TRBJ1-2

CDR3: ASRGDRGSFYGYT
V: TRBV6-5
J: TRBJ1-2

CDR3: ASRGGQGGYGYT
V: TRBV7-2
J: TRBJ1-2

CDR3: ASRGPEAF
V: TRBV2
J: TRBJ1-1

CDR3: ASSEQYNYGYT
V: TRBV6-1
J: TRBJ1-2

CDR3: ASSQDGRETQY
V: TRBV3-1/TRBV3-2
J: TRBJ2-5

CDR3: ASSTSGGSNEQF
V: TRBV19
J: TRBJ2-1